Each of the 6 T cell receptor beta chains below was sequenced from the same sample in a study of blood T cell repertoires in COVID-19. TCRdb's copy holds only in-frame clones and misses some; the assay was immunoSEQ multiplex PCR. The sample lists 200,000 to 250,000 clones; roughly 80% were seen once. Specimen: peripheral blood. Receptors originate from a woman aged 18-29 years with acute or convalescent COVID-19.

The J gene is TRBJ2-1, the V gene TRBV11-3, with D hard to call. The length of the CDR3 is 13 residues. With 1 base removed from V and 5 bases from J, the gap between germline ends came to 6 bases. CDR1 and CDR2 (germline): SGHNT, YENEEA. CDR3 sequence reads: CASSLAKNNEQFF. Written as DNA, the CDR3 is TGTGCCAGCAGCTTAGCTAAGAACAATGAGCAGTTCTTC.

The chain employs TRBV5-6 and TRBJ1-2; D unresolved. The CDR3 has 15 amino acids. Germline values: CDR1 SGHDT, CDR2 YYEEEE. The ends were cut back, 3 bases at V and 8 bases at J, with 20 bases in the middle. This chain's CDR3 is CASSWRGRVVLGYTF. The CDR3 region has the DNA TGTGCCAGCAGCTGGCGGGGTAGGGTTGTCCTAGGCTACACCTTC.

The chain couples TRBV6-5 to TRBJ1-5, with 7 bases that match TRBD1. The CDR3 spans 15 residues. The ends lost 2 bases at V and 7 bases at J; junction bases unmatched: 8. Germline-derived CDR1 and CDR2 are MNHEY and SVGAGI. CDR3 region: CASSYGTVQEQPQHF. Written as DNA, the CDR3 is TGTGCCAGCAGTTACGGGACAGTTCAGGAACAGCCCCAGCATTTT.

This clone occurred a few times. The rearrangement links TRBV10-3 to TRBJ2-5, with D possibly being TRBD1 (5 bases). This CDR3 is 14 amino acids long. Trimming stripped 4 bases from V and 14 bases from J, with 23 bases between. The germline V gene encodes CDR1 ENHRY and CDR2 SYGVKD. The chain's CDR3 is CAISGGIVQESGYF. As DNA, the CDR3 is TGTGCCATCAGTGGAGGTATAGTACAGGAGTCCGGATACTTC.

This clone has more than one count but fewer than ten. The chain couples TRBV5-1 to TRBJ2-3; weak D call: TRBD2 (5 bases). The CDR3 consists of 15 residues. Germline-derived CDR1 and CDR2 are SGHRS and YFSETQ. V lost 4 bases and J lost 1, with 13 bases in between. CDR3 residues: CASSVLARGTDTQYF. The CDR3, as DNA: TGCGCCAGCAGCGTTTTAGCGCGGGGCACAGATACGCAGTATTTT.

The chain has TRBV5-1 and TRBJ2-1; D is uncertain. Trimming took off 0 bases at V and 6 bases at J, with 16 bases between the two ends. This CDR3 is 16 amino acids long. Germline V gene data show CDR1 as SGHRS and CDR2 as YFSETQ. DNA for the CDR3: TGCGCCAGCAGCTTGGGCTTACGATCCTCGGTCAATGAGCAGTTCTTC. Translation: CASSLGLRSSVNEQFF.